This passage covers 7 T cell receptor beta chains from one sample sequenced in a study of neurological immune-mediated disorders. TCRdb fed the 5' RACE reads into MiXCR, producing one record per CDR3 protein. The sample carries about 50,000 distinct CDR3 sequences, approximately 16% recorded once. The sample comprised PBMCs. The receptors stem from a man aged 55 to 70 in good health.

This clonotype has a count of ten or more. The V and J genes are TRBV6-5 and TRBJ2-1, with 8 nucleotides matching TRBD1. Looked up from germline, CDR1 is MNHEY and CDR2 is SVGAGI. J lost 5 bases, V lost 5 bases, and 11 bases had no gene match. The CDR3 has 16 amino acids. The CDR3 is CASSQANRGANNEQFF. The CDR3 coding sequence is TGTGCCAGCAGTCAGGCTAACAGGGGGGCCAACAATGAGCAGTTCTTC.

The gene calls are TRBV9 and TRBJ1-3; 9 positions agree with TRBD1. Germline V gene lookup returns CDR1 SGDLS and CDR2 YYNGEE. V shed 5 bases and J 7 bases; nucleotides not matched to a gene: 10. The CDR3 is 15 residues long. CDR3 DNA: TGTGCCAGCAGATTGGACAGGGGACTCGCTAACACCATATATTTT. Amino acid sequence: CASRLDRGLANTIYF.

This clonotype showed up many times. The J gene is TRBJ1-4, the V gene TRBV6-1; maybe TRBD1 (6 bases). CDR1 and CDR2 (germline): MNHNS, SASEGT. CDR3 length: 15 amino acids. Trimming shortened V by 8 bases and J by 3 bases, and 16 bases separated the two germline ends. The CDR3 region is CASGLTGSANEKLFF. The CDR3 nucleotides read TGTGCCAGCGGACTAACAGGGTCGGCTAATGAAAAACTGTTTTTT.

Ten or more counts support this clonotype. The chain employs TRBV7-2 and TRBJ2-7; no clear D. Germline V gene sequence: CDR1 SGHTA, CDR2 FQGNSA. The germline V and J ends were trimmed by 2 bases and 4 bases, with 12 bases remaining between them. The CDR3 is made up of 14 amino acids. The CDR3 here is CASSLRKGSYEQYF. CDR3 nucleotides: TGTGCCAGCAGCTTAAGAAAGGGATCTTACGAGCAGTACTTC. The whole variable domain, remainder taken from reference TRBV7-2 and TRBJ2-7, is GAGVSQSPSNKVTEKGKDVELRCDPISGHTALYWYRQSLGQGLEFLIYFQGNSAPDKSGLPSDRFSAERTGGSVSTLTIQRTQQEDSAVYLCASSLRKGSYEQYFGPGTRLTVT.

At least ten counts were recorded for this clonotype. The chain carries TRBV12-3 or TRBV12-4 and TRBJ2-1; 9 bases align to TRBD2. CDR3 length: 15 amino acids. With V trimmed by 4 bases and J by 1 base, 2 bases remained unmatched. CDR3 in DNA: TGTGCCAGCAGTTCCCTAGCGGGATCCTACAATGAGCAGTTCTTC. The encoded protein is CASSSLAGSYNEQFF.

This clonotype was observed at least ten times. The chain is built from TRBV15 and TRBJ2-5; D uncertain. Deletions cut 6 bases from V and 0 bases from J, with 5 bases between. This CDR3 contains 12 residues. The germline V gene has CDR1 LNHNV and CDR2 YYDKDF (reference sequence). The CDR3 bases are TGTGCCACCAGTTTGGACCAAGAGACCCAGTACTTC. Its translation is CATSLDQETQYF.

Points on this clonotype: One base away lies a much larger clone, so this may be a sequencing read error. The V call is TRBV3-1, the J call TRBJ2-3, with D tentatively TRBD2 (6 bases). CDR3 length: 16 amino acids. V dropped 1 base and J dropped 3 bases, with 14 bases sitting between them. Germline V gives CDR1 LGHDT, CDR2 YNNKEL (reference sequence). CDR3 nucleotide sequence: TGTGCCAGCAGCCAAGTAGGCGGAGGGGTAACAGATACGCAGTATTTT. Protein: CASSQVGGGVTDTQYF.